This T cell receptor (beta chain) was recovered during a study of blood T cell repertoires in COVID-19. Turning to the study itself: Italy, Spain and the United States were the sources of the convalescent and acute COVID-19 samples. From T cells, B-cell-depleted T cells, or PBMCs came the material, which was cDNA or gDNA.

Per the authors' pipeline: Estimation of nucleated cell counts relied on the amplification of reference gene primers. The data were produced by immunoSEQ multiplex PCR, yet TCRdb's version contains in-frame clones alone and is incomplete. V and J calls and clone size come straight from that table; D and trimming were deduced from the DNA. Of over 60,000 clones listed, approximately 80% are singletons. This clone was seen a few times. An end of the junction differs from the germline gene, which may be a read error. Germline CDR1 is SSHAT and CDR2 is FNYEAQ (reference sequence). The CDR3 is 16 residues long.

Input material: peripheral blood. The clonotype was recovered from a man aged 50 to 60 with COVID-19, enrolled during active disease. The chain has TRBV7-7 and TRBJ2-1; TRBD2 matches 15 bases. The CDR3: CASSPGLAGGGHEQFF. The CDR3 DNA is TGTGCTAGCAGCCCTGGACTAGCGGGAGGGGGGCATGAGCAGTTCTTC. The whole variable domain, filled in from reference TRBV7-7 and TRBJ2-1, reads GAGVSQSPRYKVTKRGQDVTLRCDPISSHATLYWYQQALGQGPEFLTYFNYEAQPDKSGLPSDRFSAERPEGSISTLTIQRTEQRDSAMYRCASSPGLAGGGHEQFFGPGTRLTVL.